A few counts support the clone carrying this T cell receptor beta chain. Its antigen is undetermined. Germline trimming cut 5 bases from V and 5 bases from J; bases unmatched to any gene: 6. Germline loops: CDR1 SGHTA, CDR2 FQGNSA. The CDR3 is 15 amino acids. The record originates from a study of T-cell memory formation after mild COVID-19. Study background: For the most part, TCR clusters were specific to one donor. General study findings and limits: CD4/CD8 balance held among clones contracting day 15 to 85, and later expanders leaned CD4+. The finding that pre-infection memory included some responding clones suggested that cross-reactive memory joined.

Constant-segment-primed 5'RACE gave TCR alpha and TCR beta cDNA libraries with sample barcodes and UMIs. TCRdb fed the 5' RACE reads into MiXCR, producing one record per CDR3 protein. The table has about 200,000 distinct CDR3 sequences, 9.5% seen once. The chain employs TRBV7-2 and TRBJ1-4; TRBD1 agrees at 9 bases. Sequenced sample: PBMCs or a T cell subset sorted from them (not recorded which). The receptor was derived from a man between 18 and 29 years old who had mild COVID-19 (a few samples of this study predate the infection). Cell type and time point are not known. CDR3 coding DNA: TGTGCCAGCAGCACGCAGGACAGGGGAAATGAAAAACTGTTTTTT. Translating it yields CASSTQDRGNEKLFF. Complete variable domain (other parts from reference TRBV7-2 and TRBJ1-4): GAGVSQSPSNKVTEKGKDVELRCDPISGHTALYWYRQSLGQGLEFLIYFQGNSAPDKSGLPSDRFSAERTGGSVSTLTIQRTQQEDSAVYLCASSTQDRGNEKLFFGSGTQLSVL.